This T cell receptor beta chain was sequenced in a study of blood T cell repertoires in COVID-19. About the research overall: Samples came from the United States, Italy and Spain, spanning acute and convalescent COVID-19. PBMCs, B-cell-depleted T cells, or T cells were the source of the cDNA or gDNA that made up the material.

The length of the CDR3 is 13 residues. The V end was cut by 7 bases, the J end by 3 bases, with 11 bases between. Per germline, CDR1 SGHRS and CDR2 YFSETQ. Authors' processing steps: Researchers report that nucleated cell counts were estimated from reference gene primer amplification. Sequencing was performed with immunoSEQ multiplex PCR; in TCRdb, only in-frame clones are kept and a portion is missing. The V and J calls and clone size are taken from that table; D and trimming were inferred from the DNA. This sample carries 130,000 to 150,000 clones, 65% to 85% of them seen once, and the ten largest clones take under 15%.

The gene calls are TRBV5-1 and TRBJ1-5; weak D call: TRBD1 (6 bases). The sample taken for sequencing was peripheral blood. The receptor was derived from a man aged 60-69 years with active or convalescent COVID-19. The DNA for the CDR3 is TGCGCCAGCCGCAGGGGAGACAATCAGCCCCAGCATTTT. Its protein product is CASRRGDNQPQHF.